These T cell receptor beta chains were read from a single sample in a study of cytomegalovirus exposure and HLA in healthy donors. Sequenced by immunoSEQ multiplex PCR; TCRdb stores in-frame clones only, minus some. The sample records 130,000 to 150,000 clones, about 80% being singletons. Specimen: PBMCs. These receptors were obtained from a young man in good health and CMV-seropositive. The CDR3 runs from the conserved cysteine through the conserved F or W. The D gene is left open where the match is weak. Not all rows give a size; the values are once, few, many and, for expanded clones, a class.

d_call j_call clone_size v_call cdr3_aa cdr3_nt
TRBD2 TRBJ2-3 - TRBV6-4 CASSPLAGGPDTQYF TGTGCCAGCAGTCCCCTAGCGGGGGGGCCAGATACGCAGTATTTT
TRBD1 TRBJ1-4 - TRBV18 CASSLDRGVLEKLFF TGTGCCAGCTCCCTCGACAGGGGCGTACTTGAAAAACTGTTTTTT
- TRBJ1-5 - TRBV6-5 CASSPGHNQPQHF TGTGCCAGCAGTCCCGGACACAATCAGCCCCAGCATTTT
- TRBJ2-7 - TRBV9 CASSAPTLGGEAYEQYF TGTGCCAGCAGCGCCCCGACCCTAGGAGGAGAAGCCTACGAGCAGTACTTC
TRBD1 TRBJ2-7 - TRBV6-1 CASSDRLHRTGVSYEQYF TGTGCCAGCAGTGATCGCCTTCACCGGACAGGGGTCTCCTACGAGCAGTACTTC
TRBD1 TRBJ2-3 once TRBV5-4 CASSPGTELKDTQYF TGTGCCAGCAGCCCGGGGACAGAGCTAAAAGATACGCAGTATTTT
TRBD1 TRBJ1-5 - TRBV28 CASRHRQGGNQPQHF TGTGCCAGCAGACACAGACAGGGTGGTAATCAGCCCCAGCATTTT
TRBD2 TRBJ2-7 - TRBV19 CASSIAGSGTYEQYF TGTGCCAGTAGTATAGCGGGTAGCGGGACCTACGAGCAGTACTTC
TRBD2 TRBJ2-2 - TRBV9 CASSETSGGAINTGELFF TGTGCCAGCAGCGAGACTAGCGGGGGGGCCATTAACACCGGGGAGCTGTTTTTT
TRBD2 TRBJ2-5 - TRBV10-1 CASSGNGTSGRNLETQYF TGCGCCAGCAGTGGGAACGGGACTAGCGGGAGAAATCTGGAGACCCAGTACTTC
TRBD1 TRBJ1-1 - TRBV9 CASSVAGGQAEAFF TGTGCCAGCAGCGTAGCAGGGGGCCAGGCTGAAGCTTTCTTT
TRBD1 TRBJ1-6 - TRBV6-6 CASRLSTGEASPLHF TGTGCCAGCAGGCTATCGACAGGGGAAGCTTCACCCCTCCACTTT
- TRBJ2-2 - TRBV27 CASSLFGVDTGELFF TGTGCCAGCAGTTTATTCGGGGTAGACACCGGGGAGCTGTTTTTT
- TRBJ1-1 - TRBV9 CASSSGGNTEAFF TGTGCCAGCAGCAGTGGCGGTAACACTGAAGCTTTCTTT
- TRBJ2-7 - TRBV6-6 CASSYERSSYEQYF TGTGCCAGCAGTTATGAGCGGAGCTCCTACGAGCAGTACTTC
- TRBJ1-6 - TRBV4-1 CASSQQGNYNSPLHF TGCGCCAGCAGCCAGCAGGGCAACTATAATTCACCCCTCCACTTT
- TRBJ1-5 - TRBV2 CASSAAEGINQPQHF TGTGCCAGCAGTGCAGCGGAGGGTATCAATCAGCCCCAGCATTTT
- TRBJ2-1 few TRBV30 CAWRSASILATHNNEQFF TGTGCCTGGAGGTCGGCCTCTATTCTAGCGACACATAACAATGAGCAGTTCTTC
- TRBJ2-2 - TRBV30 CAWSGGKYTGELFF TGTGCCTGGAGTGGAGGGAAGTACACCGGGGAGCTGTTTTTT
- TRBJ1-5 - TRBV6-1 CASSGPRDNQPQHF TGTGCCAGCAGTGGTCCAAGAGACAATCAGCCCCAGCATTTT
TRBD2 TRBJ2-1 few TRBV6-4 CATSRASGGLGEQFF TGTGCCACCTCGAGGGCTAGCGGGGGGCTAGGAGAGCAGTTCTTC
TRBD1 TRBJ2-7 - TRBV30 CAWSVAGQGIDEQYF TGTGCCTGGAGTGTTGCAGGACAGGGGATAGACGAGCAGTACTTC
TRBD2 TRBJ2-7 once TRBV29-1 CSVVAGSYEQYF TGCAGCGTCGTAGCGGGCAGCTACGAGCAGTACTTC
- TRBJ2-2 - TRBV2 CASRVIATGELFF TGTGCCAGCAGGGTAATAGCGACCGGGGAGCTGTTTTTT
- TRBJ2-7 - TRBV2 CASSEVGEGRGYEQYF TGTGCCAGCAGTGAAGTTGGTGAGGGTCGGGGGTACGAGCAGTACTTC
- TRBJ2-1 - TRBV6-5 CASSPRGTYNEQFF TGTGCCAGCAGTCCTAGAGGGACCTACAATGAGCAGTTCTTC
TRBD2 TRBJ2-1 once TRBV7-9 CASSVPSGDYNEQFF TGTGCCAGCAGCGTACCTAGCGGGGATTACAATGAGCAGTTCTTC
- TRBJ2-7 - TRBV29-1 CSVLSVTYEQYF TGCAGCGTCCTAAGCGTAACCTACGAGCAGTACTTC
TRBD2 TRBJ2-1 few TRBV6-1 CASSDGTGLAGVYEQFF TGTGCCAGCAGTGATGGGACTGGACTAGCGGGGGTTTATGAGCAGTTCTTC
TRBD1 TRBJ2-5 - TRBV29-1 CSAEGGQGVAETQYF TGCAGCGCTGAAGGAGGACAGGGGGTGGCGGAGACCCAGTACTTC
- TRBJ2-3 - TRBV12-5 CASGLSLRADTQYF TGTGCTAGTGGTTTGAGTCTGAGGGCAGATACGCAGTATTTT
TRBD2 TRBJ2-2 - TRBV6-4 CASSASGGAAGELFF TGTGCCAGCAGTGCTAGCGGGGGGGCCGCCGGGGAGCTGTTTTTT
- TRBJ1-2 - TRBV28 CASSSAAPRGTNYGYTF TGTGCCAGCAGCTCGGCCGCCCCACGGGGTACTAACTATGGCTACACCTTC
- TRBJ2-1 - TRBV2 CASTEGPGEQFF TGTGCCAGCACGGAGGGCCCGGGTGAGCAGTTCTTC
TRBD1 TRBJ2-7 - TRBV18 CASSGGQGDYEQYF TGTGCCAGCTCCGGCGGACAGGGGGACTACGAGCAGTACTTC
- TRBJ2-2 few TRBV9 CASSVDLGELFF TGTGCCAGCAGCGTAGATCTCGGGGAGCTGTTTTTT
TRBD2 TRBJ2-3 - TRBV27 CASSPGGSTDTQYF TGTGCCAGCAGCCCCGGGGGGAGCACAGATACGCAGTATTTT
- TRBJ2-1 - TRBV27 CASSLFLAVDNEQFF TGTGCCAGCAGTTTATTTTTGGCGGTGGACAATGAGCAGTTCTTC
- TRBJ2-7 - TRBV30 CAWSDPGGGFYEQYF TGTGCCTGGAGTGATCCGGGGGGCGGCTTCTACGAGCAGTACTTC
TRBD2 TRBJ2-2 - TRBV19 CASSWASGAGGELFF TGTGCCAGTAGTTGGGCCAGCGGGGCGGGCGGGGAGCTGTTTTTT
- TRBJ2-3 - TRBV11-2 CASSFAGGGNTQYF TGTGCCAGCAGCTTCGCTGGGGGCGGAAATACGCAGTATTTT
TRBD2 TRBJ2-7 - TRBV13 CASRQAGGIYEQYF TGTGCCAGCAGACAAGCGGGAGGAATCTACGAGCAGTACTTC
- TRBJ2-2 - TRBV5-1 CASSDTGLNTGELFF TGCGCCAGCAGCGACACAGGGTTGAACACCGGGGAGCTGTTTTTT
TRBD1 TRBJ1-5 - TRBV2 CASRAGTGGNQPQHF TGTGCCAGCAGGGCGGGGACAGGGGGCAATCAGCCCCAGCATTTT
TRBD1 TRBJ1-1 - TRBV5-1 CASSSQTGAWTEAFF TGCGCCAGCAGCTCGCAGACAGGGGCATGGACTGAAGCTTTCTTT
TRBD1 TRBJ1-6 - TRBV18 CASSPLRQGAFNSPLHF TGTGCCAGCTCACCCCTTAGACAGGGGGCCTTTAATTCACCCCTCCACTTT
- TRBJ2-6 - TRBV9 CASSAQGKSSGANVLTF TGTGCCAGCAGCGCTCAGGGGAAGAGCTCTGGGGCCAACGTCCTGACTTTC